The clone carrying this TCR beta chain was recorded only once. Antigen unknown. The method was immunoSEQ multiplex PCR; TCRdb's version includes in-frame clones alone and lacks a portion of them. Among 110,000 to 150,000 clones, around 90% were seen once, and the ten largest hold less than 2%. This record belongs to a study of CD4+ T cells in melanoma. General study findings and limits: CD8+ T cell, macrophage and B cell function reportedly correlated with neoantigen-specific CD4+ T cells. Neoantigen-specific CD4+ T cells in melanoma reportedly had diverse differentiation states.

There are 12 residues in the CDR3. The germline CDR1 and CDR2 sequences are MNHEY and SVGAGI. The germline V and J ends were trimmed by 4 bases and 4 bases, with 7 bases remaining between them. This TCR came from a human donor with melanoma. The chain couples TRBV6-5 to TRBJ2-5; D remains unclear. The CDR3 DNA sequence: TGTGCCAGCAGTTTATGGGGAGAGACCCAGTACTTC. Its protein product is CASSLWGETQYF.